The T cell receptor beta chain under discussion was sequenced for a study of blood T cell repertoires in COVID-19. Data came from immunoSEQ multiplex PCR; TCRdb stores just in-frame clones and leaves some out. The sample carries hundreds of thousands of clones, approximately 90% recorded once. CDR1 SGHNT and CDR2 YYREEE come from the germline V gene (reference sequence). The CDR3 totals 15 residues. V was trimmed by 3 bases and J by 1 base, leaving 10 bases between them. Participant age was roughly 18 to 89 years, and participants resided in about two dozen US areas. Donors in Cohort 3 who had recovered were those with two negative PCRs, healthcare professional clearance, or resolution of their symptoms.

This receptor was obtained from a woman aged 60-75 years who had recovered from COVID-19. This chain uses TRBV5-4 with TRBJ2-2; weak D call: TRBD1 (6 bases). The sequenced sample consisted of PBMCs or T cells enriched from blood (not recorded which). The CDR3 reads CASSSRTVNTGELFF. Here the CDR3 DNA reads TGTGCCAGCAGCTCGCGGACAGTGAACACCGGGGAGCTGTTTTTT. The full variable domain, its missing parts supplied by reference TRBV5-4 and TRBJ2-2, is ETGVTQSPTHLIKTRGQQVTLRCSSQSGHNTVSWYQQALGQGPQFIFQYYREEENGRGNFPPRFSGLQFPNYSSELNVNALELDDSALYLCASSSRTVNTGELFFGEGSRLTVL.